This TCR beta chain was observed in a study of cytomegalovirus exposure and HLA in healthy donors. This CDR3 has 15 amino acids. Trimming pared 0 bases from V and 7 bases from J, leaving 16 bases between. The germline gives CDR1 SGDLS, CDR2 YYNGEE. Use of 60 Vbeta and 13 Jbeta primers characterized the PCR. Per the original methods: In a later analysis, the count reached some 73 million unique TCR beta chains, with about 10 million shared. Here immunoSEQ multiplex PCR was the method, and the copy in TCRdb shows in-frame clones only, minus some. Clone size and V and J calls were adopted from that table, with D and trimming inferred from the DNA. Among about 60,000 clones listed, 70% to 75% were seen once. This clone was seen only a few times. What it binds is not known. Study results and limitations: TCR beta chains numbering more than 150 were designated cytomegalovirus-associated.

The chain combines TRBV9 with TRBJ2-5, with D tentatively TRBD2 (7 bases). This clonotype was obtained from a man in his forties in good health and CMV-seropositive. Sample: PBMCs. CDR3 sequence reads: CASSVARGGKATQYF. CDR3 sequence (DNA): TGTGCCAGCAGCGTAGCTAGGGGGGGGAAGGCGACCCAGTACTTC.